Sequencing of this T cell receptor (beta chain) was carried out in a study of CD8 T cells in ankylosing spondylitis. TCRdb ran MiXCR on the 5' RACE reads and lists one entry per CDR3 protein. The sample holds roughly 250,000 distinct CDR3 sequences; approximately 9% are singletons and the top ten take 6.8%. As for this clonotype: A read error may explain this, as a much larger clone is one base away.

Germline lookup yields CDR1 MNHEY and CDR2 SVGAGI. V was pared by 0 bases and J by 4 bases, with 18 bases between. The CDR3 length is 17 residues. The clonotype was recovered from a male donor with ankylosing spondylitis or in good health (not recorded which). The chain uses TRBV6-5 and TRBJ1-2; D perhaps matches TRBD1 (6 bases). Sequencing was done on a sample of blood, either unsorted or a sorted T cell fraction (not recorded which). The CDR3 sequence: CASSYSKAPGVVYGYTF. The CDR3 coding sequence is TGTGCCAGCAGTTACTCAAAGGCTCCAGGGGTAGTCTATGGCTACACCTTC.